This T cell receptor beta chain was obtained from a study of CD8 T cells in ankylosing spondylitis. As to this clonotype: As yet, its antigen is unknown.

V shed 0 bases and J 5 bases; nucleotides not matched to a gene: 7. This CDR3 region has 14 residues. Germline CDR1 and CDR2: DFQATT and SNEGSKA (reference sequence). MiXCR was run by TCRdb on the 5' RACE reads, yielding one entry per CDR3 protein. The repertoire holds 350,000 or so distinct CDR3 sequences, roughly 14% seen once, with roughly 0.99% in the top ten. Study findings and constraints: Disease-associated clonotypes exhibited CD8+ identity and were relatively infrequent in peripheral blood.

The source of this sequence is a male donor with ankylosing spondylitis or in good health (not recorded which). Sample: blood, either unsorted or a sorted T cell fraction (not recorded which). The chain joins TRBV20-1 to TRBJ2-7; 7 bases map to TRBD1. The CDR3 DNA reads TGCAGTGCTAGAGATCCACAGGGGAGCGACGAGCAGTACTTC. Translated, it gives CSARDPQGSDEQYF.